This T cell receptor beta chain was observed in a study of blood T cell repertoires in COVID-19. Clones were read by immunoSEQ multiplex PCR, and TCRdb kept only the in-frame ones, dropping some. The sample lists some 130,000 clones, about 80% occurring once. Germline V gene lookup returns CDR1 DFQATT and CDR2 SNEGSKA (reference sequence). CDR3 size: 11 residues. Trimming removed 4 bases from V and 6 bases from J, with 10 bases in between. Sequenced sample: peripheral blood. The sequence was collected from a man in his 60s with acute or convalescent COVID-19. This chain links TRBV20-1 with TRBJ2-7; a weak D match, TRBD1 (6 bases). CDR3 residues: CSATRGSEQYF. Written as DNA, the CDR3 is TGCAGTGCTACCAGGGGTAGCGAGCAGTACTTC.